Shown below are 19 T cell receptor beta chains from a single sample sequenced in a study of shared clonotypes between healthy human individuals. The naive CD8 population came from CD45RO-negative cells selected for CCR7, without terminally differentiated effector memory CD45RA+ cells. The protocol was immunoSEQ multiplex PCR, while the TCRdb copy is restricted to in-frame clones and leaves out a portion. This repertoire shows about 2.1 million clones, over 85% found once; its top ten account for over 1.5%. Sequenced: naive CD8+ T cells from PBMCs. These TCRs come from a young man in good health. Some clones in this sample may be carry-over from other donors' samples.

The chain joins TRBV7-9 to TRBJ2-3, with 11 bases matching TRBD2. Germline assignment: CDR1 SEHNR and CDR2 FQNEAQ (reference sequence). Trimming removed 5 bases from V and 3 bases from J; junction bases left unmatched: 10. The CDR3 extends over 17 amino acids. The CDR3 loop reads CASSKLAGVAFTDTQYF. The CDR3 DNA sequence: TGTGCCAGCAGCAAACTAGCGGGAGTTGCTTTTACAGATACGCAGTATTTT.

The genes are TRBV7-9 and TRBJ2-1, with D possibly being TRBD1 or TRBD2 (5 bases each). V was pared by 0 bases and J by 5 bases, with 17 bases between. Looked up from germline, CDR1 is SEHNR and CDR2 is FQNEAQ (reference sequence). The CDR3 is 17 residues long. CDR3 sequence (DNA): TGTGCCAGCAGCTTAGCGGGAGAGGGGAAAAGGGACAATGAGCAGTTCTTC. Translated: CASSLAGEGKRDNEQFF.

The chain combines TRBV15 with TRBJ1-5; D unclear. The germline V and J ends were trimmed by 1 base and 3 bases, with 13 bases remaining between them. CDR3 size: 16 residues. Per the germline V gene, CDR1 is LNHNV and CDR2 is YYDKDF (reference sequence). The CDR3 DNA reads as TGTGCCACCAGCAGAGTGCTCAACGTCTACAATCAGCCCCAGCATTTT. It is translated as CATSRVLNVYNQPQHF. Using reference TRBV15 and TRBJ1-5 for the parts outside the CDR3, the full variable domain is DAMVIQNPRYQVTQFGKPVTLSCSQTLNHNVMYWYQQKSSQAPKLLFHYYDKDFNNEADTPDNFQSRRPNTSFCFLDIRSPGLGDTAMYLCATSRVLNVYNQPQHFGDGTRLSIL.

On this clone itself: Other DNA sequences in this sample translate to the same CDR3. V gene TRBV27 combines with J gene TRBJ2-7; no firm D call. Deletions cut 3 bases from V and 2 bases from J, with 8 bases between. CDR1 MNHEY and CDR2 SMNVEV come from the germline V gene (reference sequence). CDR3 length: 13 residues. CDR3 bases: TGTGCCAGCAGTTTTTCCCGAACCTACGAGCAGTACTTC. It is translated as CASSFSRTYEQYF.

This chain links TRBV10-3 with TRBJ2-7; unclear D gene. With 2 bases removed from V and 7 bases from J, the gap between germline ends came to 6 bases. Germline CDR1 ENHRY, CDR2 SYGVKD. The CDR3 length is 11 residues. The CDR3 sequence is CAISETWEQYF. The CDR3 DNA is TGTGCCATCAGTGAGACCTGGGAGCAGTACTTC.

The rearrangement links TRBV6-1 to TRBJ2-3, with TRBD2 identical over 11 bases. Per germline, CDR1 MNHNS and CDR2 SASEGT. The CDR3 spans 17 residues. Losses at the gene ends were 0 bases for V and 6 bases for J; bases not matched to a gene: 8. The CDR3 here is CASSEARTSGQRDTQYF. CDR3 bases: TGTGCCAGCAGTGAAGCGCGGACTAGCGGGCAGAGGGATACGCAGTATTTT.

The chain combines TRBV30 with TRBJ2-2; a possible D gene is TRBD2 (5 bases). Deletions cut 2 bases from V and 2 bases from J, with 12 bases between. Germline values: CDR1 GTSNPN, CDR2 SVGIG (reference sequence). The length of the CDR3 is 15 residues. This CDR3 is CAWSRRADNTGELFF. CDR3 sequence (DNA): TGTGCCTGGAGTCGAAGAGCGGACAACACCGGGGAGCTGTTTTTT.

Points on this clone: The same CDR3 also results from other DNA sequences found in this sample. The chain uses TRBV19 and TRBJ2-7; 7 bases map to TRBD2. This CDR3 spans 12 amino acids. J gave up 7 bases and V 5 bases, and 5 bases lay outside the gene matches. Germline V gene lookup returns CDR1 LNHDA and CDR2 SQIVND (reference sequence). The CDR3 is CASSPGGGEQYF. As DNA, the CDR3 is TGTGCCAGTAGTCCCGGGGGAGGGGAGCAGTACTTC.

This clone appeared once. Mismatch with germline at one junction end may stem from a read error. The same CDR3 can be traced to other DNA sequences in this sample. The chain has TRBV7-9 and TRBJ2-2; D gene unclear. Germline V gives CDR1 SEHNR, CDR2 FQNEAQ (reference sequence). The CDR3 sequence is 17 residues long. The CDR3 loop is CASSPKYANANTGELFF. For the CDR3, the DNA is TGTGCCAGCAGCCCCAAGTACGCTAACGCGAACACCGGAGAGCTGTTTTTT. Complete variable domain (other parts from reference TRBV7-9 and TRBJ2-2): DTGVSQNPRHKITKRGQNVTFRCDPISEHNRLYWYRQTLGQGPEFLTYFQNEAQLEKSRLLSDRFSAERPKGSFSTLEIQRTEQGDSAMYLCASSPKYANANTGELFFGEGSRLTVL.

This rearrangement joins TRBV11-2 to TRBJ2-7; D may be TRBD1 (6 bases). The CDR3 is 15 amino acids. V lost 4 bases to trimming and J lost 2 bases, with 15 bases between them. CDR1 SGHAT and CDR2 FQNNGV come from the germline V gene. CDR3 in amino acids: CASSSRQVAPYEQYF. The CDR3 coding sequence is TGTGCCAGCAGCTCAAGACAGGTGGCACCCTACGAGCAGTACTTC.

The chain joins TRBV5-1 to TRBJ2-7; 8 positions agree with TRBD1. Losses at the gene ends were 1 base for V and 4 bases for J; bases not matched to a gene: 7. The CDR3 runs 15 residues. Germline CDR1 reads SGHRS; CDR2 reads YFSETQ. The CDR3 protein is CASSLTAGGWYEQYF. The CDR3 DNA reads TGCGCCAGCAGCTTGACCGCAGGGGGCTGGTACGAGCAGTACTTC.

The CDR3, as DNA: TGTGCCAGCAGTGAAGCGGGGAAGGGAGTGTCCCCACACAATGAGCAGTTCTTC. It encodes CASSEAGKGVSPHNEQFF. The V gene is TRBV2, the J gene TRBJ2-1; D may be TRBD2 (5 bases). The CDR3 covers 18 residues. Trimming left V 0 bases short and J 5 bases short, with 20 bases between. The germline CDR1 and CDR2 sequences are SNHLY and FYNNEI.

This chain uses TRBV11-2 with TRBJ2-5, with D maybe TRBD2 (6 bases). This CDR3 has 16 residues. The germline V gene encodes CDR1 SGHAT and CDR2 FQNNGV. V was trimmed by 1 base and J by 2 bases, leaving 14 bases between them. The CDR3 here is CASSLVGGWGQETQYF. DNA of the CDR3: TGTGCCAGCAGCTTAGTCGGAGGGTGGGGGCAAGAGACCCAGTACTTC.

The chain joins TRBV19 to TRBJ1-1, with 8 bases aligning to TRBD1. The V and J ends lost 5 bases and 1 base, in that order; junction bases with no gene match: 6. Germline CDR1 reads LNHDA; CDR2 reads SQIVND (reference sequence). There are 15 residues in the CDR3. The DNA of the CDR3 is TGTGCCAGTAGTGCCCCGGGACAGGCGAACACTGAAGCTTTCTTT. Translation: CASSAPGQANTEAFF.

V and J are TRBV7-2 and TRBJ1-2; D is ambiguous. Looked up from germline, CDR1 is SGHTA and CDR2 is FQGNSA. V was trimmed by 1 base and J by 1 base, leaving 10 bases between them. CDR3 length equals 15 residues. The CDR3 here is CASSLGGVINYGYTF. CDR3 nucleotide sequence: TGTGCCAGCAGCTTAGGTGGGGTGATTAACTATGGCTACACCTTC.

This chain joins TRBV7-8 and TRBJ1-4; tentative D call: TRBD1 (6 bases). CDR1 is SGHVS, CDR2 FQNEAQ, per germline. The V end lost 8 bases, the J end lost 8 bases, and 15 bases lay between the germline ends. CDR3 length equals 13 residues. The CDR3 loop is CASRGGLGEKLFF. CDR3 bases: TGTGCCAGCCGAGGGGGGCTCGGGGAAAAACTGTTTTTT.

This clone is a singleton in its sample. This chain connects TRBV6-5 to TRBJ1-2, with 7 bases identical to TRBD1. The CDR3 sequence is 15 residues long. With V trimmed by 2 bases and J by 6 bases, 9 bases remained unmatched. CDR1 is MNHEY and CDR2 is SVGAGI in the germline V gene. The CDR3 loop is CASSYRATGADGYTF. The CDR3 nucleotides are TGTGCCAGCAGTTACCGGGCTACAGGGGCGGATGGCTACACCTTC.

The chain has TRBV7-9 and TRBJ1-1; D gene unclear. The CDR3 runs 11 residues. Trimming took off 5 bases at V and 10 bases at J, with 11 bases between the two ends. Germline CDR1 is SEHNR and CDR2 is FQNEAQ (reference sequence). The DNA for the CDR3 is TGTGCCAGCAGCCCCGGGTCTGGAGCTTTCTTT. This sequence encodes CASSPGSGAFF.

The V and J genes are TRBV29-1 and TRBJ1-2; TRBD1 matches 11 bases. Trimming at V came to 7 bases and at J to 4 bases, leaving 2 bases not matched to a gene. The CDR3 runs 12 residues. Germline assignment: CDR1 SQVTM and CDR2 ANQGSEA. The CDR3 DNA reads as TGCAGCGCCGGGACAGGGGGCTATGGCTACACCTTC. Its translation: CSAGTGGYGYTF.